This T cell receptor beta chain was profiled in a study of T cells after posttransplantation cyclophosphamide. With regard to this clone: What it binds is unknown.

Clones were read by immunoSEQ multiplex PCR, and TCRdb kept only the in-frame ones, dropping some. The sample shows about 52,000 clones, 94% of them seen only once. Findings of the study overall: Recipient CMV seropositivity and CMV reactivation strongly tracked TRB clonality.

CDR3 size: 15 residues. V shed 0 bases and J 4 bases; nucleotides not matched to a gene: 6. Looked up from germline, CDR1 is SGHKS and CDR2 is YYEKEE (reference sequence). This TCR came from a woman between 25 and 40 years old in good health and a related stem cell transplant donor. V and J are TRBV5-5 and TRBJ2-7; 8 bases map to TRBD1. Sequencing used PBMCs. CDR3 in DNA: TGTGCCAGCAGCTTGGCCGGGACAGGTCCATACGAGCAGTACTTC. It specifies CASSLAGTGPYEQYF.